Listed below are T cell receptor beta chains from one sample, sequenced in a study of T cells in Graves' hyperthyroidism and ophthalmopathy. One entry per CDR3 protein, called by TCRdb with MiXCR from the multiplex PCR reads. The sample has under 400,000 distinct CDR3 sequences, around a sixth seen once. The sequenced sample was blood. Receptor source: a woman aged 50 to 60 with Graves' hyperthyroidism. CDR3s include the opening cysteine and the closing phenylalanine or tryptophan.

V gene	J gene	CDR3 protein
TRBV7-2	TRBJ2-1	CASRTQLAGGLYEQFF
TRBV7-9	TRBJ2-2	CASRGGTQGTGELFF
TRBV4-2	TRBJ2-2	CASSPGVAGVNTGELFF
TRBV11-2	TRBJ2-3	CASSLVGFALAGKTADTQYF
TRBV24-1	TRBJ2-2	CATSDLGLAGSGELFF
TRBV18	TRBJ1-1	CASSPPSANTEAFF
TRBV4-2	TRBJ2-4	CASSPGVIQYF
TRBV28	TRBJ2-7	CATEREYEQYF
TRBV12-3/TRBV12-4	TRBJ2-2	CASSLEWNTGELFF
TRBV7-8	TRBJ2-1	CASSLKREFMNEQFF
TRBV29-1	TRBJ1-1	CSVTFAASEAFF
TRBV10-1	TRBJ2-6	CASSEGGTGANVLTF
TRBV19	TRBJ2-3	CASSMLGGTDTQYF
TRBV4-2	TRBJ2-6	CASSQDRGIGANVLTF
TRBV29-1	TRBJ2-7	CSVGGSGYEQYF
TRBV10-3	TRBJ2-2	CAISESGTGHTGELFF
TRBV15	TRBJ2-2	CATSRDRAGELFF
TRBV19	TRBJ2-1	CASSMAAVYNEQFF
TRBV28	TRBJ2-3	CASSFKRTSTDTQYF
TRBV18	TRBJ2-7	CASTTGNEQYF
TRBV19	TRBJ2-6	CASSIPGSGANVLTF
TRBV28	TRBJ2-1	CASSLYSLGNEQFF
TRBV30	TRBJ2-2	CAQQGWGELFF
TRBV5-5	TRBJ1-4	CASSFRGLGGEKLFF
TRBV10-2	TRBJ2-7	CASSERLSFREQYF
TRBV10-3	TRBJ1-1	CAISEYQENTEAFF
TRBV2	TRBJ2-1	CATLPGGIYNEQFF
TRBV18	TRBJ1-2	CASSPEAGAGYGYTF
TRBV30	TRBJ1-5	CAWSTGGSQPQHF
TRBV3-1	TRBJ2-3	CASSRDHRDTQYF
TRBV20-1	TRBJ1-3	CSARDPGQDSGNTIYF
TRBV12-3/TRBV12-4	TRBJ1-2	CASSQGAVGYTF
TRBV2	TRBJ2-1	CASSFRAGYNEQFF
TRBV18	TRBJ2-7	CASSPPLDNSKVVPKIYEQYF
TRBV19	TRBJ1-3	CATNSDGNTIYF
TRBV20-1	TRBJ2-1	CSAITGTGSDEQFF
TRBV6-5	TRBJ2-7	CASSYSPGTYEQYF
TRBV13	TRBJ2-5	CASSVSGDRVTQETQYF
TRBV12-3/TRBV12-4	TRBJ2-7	CASSSTGAFSYEQYF
TRBV11-1	TRBJ2-1	CASSRIPYNEQFF
TRBV11-1	TRBJ1-4	CASSPAGARKLFF
TRBV10-3	TRBJ2-5	CAISESSGQQETQYF
TRBV11-2	TRBJ2-2	CASDRLVGGSGELFF
TRBV7-9	TRBJ1-2	CASSLGQPIGDYGYTF
TRBV29-1	TRBJ1-1	CSVATGPTEAFF
TRBV11-1	TRBJ2-1	CASGTTYNEQFF
TRBV7-9	TRBJ2-7	CASSSTGELYEQYF
TRBV6-1	TRBJ2-3	CASGRTGRRTDTQYF
TRBV27	TRBJ2-1	CASGYEQFF
TRBV6-1	TRBJ2-7	CASSRSRDRGASYEQYF
TRBV6-1	TRBJ2-5	CASSLRRLAGRIGETQYF
TRBV5-1	TRBJ2-2	CASSRDYLELFF
TRBV6-2/TRBV6-3	TRBJ2-4	CASSYEAGANIQYF
TRBV3-1	TRBJ1-1	CASSPLGTGNTEAFF
TRBV28	TRBJ2-7	CASCTWSSYEQYF